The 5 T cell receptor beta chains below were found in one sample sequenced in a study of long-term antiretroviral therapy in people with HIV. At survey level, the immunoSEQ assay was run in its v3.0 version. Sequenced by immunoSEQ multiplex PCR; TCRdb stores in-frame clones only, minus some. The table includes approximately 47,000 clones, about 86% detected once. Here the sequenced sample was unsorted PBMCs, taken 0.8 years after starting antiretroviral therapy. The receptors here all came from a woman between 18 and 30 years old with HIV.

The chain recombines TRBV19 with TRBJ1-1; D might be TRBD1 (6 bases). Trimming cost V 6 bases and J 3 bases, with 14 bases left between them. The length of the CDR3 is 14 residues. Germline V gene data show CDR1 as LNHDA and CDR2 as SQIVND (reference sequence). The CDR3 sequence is CASSLHREDTEAFF. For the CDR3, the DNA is TGTGCCAGTAGCCTACACAGGGAGGACACTGAAGCTTTCTTT.

The CDR3 protein is CASSLFQGPPGSPLHF. The CDR3 coding sequence is TGTGCCAGCAGTTTATTTCAGGGACCGCCGGGGTCACCCCTCCACTTT. This chain connects TRBV27 to TRBJ1-6; D possibly corresponds to TRBD1 (5 bases). The CDR3 extends over 16 amino acids. The V gene lost 1 base and the J gene lost 10 bases, with 17 bases spanning the gap. Germline-derived CDR1 and CDR2 are MNHEY and SMNVEV (reference sequence).

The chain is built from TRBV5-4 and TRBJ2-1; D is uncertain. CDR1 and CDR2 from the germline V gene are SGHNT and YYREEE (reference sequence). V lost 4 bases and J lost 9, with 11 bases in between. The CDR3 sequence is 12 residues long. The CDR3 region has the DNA TGTGCCAGCAGCCCTTTCACCAGTGAGCAGTTCTTC. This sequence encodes CASSPFTSEQFF.

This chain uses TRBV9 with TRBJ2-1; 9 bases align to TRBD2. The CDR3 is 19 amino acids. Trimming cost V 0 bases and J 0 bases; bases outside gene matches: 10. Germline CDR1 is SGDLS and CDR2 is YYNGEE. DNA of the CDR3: TGTGCCAGCAGCGTAGATGGGGCGGGAGGGCCAACCTCCTACAATGAGCAGTTCTTC. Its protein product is CASSVDGAGGPTSYNEQFF.

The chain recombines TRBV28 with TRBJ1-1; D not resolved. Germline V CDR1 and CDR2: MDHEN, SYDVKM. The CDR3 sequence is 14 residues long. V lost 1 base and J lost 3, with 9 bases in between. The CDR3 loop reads CASSLSIGDTEAFF. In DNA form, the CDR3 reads TGTGCCAGCAGTTTATCAATCGGGGACACTGAAGCTTTCTTT.